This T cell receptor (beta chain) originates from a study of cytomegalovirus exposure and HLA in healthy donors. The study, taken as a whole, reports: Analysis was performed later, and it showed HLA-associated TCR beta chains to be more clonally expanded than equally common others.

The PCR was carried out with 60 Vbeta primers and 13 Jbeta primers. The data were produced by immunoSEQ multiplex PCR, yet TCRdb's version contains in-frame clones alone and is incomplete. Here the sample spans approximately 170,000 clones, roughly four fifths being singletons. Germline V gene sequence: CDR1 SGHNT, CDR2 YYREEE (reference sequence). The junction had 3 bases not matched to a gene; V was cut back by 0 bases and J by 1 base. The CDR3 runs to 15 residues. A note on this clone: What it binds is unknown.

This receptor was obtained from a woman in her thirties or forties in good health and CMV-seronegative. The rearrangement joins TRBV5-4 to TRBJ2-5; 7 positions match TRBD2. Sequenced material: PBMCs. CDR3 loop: CASSLGGSSQETQYF. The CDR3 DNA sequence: TGTGCCAGCAGCTTGGGCGGGAGCTCCCAAGAGACCCAGTACTTC.